The T cell receptor (beta chain) described here comes from a study of cytotoxic CD8 clonotypes in ibrutinib-treated CLL. V gave up 2 bases and J gave up 5 bases, with 12 bases separating them. Germline V gene lookup returns CDR1 SGHVS and CDR2 FQNEAQ. The CDR3 consists of 14 residues. This clone was observed once. Clones were read by immunoSEQ multiplex PCR, and TCRdb kept only the in-frame ones, dropping some. This repertoire shows over 40,000 clones, 70% to 90% found once; its top ten account for over 20%. The receptor comes from a human donor with chronic lymphocytic leukemia. The sequencing here drew on PBMCs, taken after 24 months of ibrutinib treatment. The chain uses TRBV7-8 and TRBJ2-5; either TRBD1 or TRBD2 may supply D (6 bases each). The CDR3 DNA follows: TGTGCCAGCAGCTTAAGGGGGGCGGGCGAGACCCAGTACTTC. Protein product: CASSLRGAGETQYF.